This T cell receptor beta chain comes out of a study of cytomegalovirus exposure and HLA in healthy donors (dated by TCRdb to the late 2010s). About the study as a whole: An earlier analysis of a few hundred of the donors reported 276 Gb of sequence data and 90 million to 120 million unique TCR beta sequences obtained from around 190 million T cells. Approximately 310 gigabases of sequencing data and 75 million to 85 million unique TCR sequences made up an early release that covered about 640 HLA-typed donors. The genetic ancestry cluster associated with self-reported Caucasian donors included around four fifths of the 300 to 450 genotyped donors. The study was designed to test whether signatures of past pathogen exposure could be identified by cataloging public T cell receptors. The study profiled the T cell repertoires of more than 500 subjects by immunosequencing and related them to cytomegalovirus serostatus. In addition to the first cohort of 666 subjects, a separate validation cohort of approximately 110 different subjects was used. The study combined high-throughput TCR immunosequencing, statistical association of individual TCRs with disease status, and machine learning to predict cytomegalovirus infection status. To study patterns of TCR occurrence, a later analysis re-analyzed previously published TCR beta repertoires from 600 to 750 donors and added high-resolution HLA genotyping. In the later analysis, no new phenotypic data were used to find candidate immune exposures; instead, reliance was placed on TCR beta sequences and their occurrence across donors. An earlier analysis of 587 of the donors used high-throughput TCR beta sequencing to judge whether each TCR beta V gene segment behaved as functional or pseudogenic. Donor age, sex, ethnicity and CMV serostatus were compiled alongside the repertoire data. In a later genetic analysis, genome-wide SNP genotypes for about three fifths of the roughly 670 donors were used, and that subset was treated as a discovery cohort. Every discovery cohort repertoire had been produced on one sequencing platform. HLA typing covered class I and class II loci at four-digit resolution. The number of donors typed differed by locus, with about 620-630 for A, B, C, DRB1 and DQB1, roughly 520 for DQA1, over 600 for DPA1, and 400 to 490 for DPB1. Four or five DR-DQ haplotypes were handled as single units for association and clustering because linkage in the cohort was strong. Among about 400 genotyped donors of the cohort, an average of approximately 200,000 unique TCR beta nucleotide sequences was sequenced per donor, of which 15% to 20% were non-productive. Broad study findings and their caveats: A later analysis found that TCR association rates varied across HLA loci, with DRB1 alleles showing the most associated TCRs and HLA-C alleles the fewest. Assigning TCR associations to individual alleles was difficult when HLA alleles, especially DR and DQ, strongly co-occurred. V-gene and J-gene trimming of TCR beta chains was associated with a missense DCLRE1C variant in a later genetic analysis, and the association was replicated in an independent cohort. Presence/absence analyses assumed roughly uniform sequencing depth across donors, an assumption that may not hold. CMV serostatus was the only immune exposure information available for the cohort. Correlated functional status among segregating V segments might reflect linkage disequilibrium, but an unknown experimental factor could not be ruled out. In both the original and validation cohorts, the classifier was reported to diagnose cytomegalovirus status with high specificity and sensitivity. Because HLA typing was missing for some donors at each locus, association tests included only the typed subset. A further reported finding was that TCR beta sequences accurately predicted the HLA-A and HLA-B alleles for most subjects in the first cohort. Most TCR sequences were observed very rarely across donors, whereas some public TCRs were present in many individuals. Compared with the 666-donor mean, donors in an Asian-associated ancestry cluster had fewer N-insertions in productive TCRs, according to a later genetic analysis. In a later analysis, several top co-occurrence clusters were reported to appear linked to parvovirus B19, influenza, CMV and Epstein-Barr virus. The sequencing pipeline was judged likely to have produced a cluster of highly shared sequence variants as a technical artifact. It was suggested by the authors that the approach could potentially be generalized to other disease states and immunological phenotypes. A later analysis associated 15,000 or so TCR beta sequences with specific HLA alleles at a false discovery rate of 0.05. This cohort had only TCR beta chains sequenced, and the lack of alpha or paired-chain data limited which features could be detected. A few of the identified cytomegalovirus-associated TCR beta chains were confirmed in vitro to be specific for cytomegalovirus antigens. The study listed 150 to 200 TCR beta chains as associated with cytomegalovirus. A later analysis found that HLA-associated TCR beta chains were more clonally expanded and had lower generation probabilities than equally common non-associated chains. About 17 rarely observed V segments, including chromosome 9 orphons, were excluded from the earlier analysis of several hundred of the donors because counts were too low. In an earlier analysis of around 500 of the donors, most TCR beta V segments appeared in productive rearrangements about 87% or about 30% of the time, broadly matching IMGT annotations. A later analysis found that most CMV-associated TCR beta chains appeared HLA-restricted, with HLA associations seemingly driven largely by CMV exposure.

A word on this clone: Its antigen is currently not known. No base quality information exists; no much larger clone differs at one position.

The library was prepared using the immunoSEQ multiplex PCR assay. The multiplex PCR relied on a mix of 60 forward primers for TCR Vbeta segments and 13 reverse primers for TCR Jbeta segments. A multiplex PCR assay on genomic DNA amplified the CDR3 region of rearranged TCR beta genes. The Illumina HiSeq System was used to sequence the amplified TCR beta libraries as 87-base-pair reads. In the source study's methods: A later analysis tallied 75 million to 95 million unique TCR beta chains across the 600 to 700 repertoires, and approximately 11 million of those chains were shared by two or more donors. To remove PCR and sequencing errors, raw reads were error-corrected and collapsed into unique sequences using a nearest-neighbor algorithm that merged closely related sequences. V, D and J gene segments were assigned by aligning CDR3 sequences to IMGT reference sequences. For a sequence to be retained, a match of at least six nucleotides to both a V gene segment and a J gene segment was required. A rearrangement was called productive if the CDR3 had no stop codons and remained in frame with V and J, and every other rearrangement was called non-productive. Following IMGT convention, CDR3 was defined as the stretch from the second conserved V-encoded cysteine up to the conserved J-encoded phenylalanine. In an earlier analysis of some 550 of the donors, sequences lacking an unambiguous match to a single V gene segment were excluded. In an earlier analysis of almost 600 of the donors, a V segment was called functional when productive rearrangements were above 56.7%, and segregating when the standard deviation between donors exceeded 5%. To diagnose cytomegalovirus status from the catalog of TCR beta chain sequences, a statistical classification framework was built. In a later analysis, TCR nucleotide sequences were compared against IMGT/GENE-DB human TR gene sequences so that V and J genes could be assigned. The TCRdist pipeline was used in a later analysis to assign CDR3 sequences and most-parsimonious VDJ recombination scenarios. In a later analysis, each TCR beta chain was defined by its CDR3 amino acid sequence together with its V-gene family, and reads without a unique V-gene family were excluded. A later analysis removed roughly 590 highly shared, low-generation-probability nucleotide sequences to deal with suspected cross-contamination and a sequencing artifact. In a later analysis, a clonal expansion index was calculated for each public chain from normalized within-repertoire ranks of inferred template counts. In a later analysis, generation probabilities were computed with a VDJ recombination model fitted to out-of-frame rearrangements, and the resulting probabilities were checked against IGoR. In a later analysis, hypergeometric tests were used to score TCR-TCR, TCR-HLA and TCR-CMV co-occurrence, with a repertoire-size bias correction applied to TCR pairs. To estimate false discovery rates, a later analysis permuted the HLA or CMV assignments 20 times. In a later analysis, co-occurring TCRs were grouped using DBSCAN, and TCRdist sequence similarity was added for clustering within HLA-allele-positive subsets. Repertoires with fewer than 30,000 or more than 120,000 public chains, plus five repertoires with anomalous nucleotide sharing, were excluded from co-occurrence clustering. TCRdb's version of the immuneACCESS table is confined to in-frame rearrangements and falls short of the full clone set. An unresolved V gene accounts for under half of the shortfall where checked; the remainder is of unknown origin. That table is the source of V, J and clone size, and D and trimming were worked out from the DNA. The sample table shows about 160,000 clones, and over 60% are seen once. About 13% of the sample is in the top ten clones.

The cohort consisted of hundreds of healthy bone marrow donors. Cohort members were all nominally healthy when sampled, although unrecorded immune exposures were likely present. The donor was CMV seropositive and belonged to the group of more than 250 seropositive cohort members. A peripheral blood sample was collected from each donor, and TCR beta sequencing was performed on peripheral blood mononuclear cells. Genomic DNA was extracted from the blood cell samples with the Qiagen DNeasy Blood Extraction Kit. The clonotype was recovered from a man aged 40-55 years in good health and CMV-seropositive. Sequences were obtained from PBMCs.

The CDR3 region: CASSPQDTQYF. The DNA sequence is given as TGTGCCAGCAGCCCTCAGGATACGCAGTATTTT. Recombination connected TRBV7-9 to TRBJ2-3; the D gene lacks a confident call. CDR1 and CDR2 (SEHNR, FQNEAQ) derive from the germline V gene (reference sequence). From cysteine to phenylalanine, the CDR3 is 11 amino acids long. Only the CDR3 DNA is retained, 33 bases long and in frame from the first base. V is shortened by 5 bases, J by 6 bases, and the region joining them spans 6 bases.